The 18 T cell receptor beta chains given below trace back to one sample, sequenced in a study of blood T cell repertoires in COVID-19. Clones were sequenced by immunoSEQ multiplex PCR, and TCRdb holds only the in-frame ones, with some missing. The repertoire holds about 300,000 clones, with 90% to 95% as singletons. The sequencing sample was made of peripheral blood. The receptors shown here come from a woman aged 25 to 39 with COVID-19, enrolled during active disease.

The CDR3 bases are TGTGCCTGGGCCCTATACAGGGGACGGGATACGCAGTATTTT. As protein: CAWALYRGRDTQYF. The chain uses TRBV30 and TRBJ2-3; TRBD1 matches 7 bases. The J segment lost 6 bases and the V segment lost 5 bases, leaving 11 bases of the junction unmatched. Per the germline V gene, CDR1 is GTSNPN and CDR2 is SVGIG (reference sequence). The CDR3 sequence is 14 residues long.

The chain links TRBV25-1 to TRBJ1-2; D perhaps matches TRBD1 (6 bases). Germline V gene sequence: CDR1 MGHDK, CDR2 SYGVNS. The CDR3 loop spans 16 amino acids. V shed 4 bases and J shed 2 bases, with 17 bases lying between them. The CDR3 region has the DNA TGTGCCAGCAGTGCCCTGGCAGGGGAATTCAACTATGGCTACACCTTC. Protein sequence: CASSALAGEFNYGYTF.

This chain links TRBV19 with TRBJ2-1, with 11 bases that match TRBD2. This CDR3 contains 17 residues. The germline V gene encodes CDR1 LNHDA and CDR2 SQIVND (reference sequence). J was trimmed by 7 bases and V by 3 bases; bases with no gene match: 11. The DNA of the CDR3 is TGTGCCAGTAGTATTGAGCTAGCGGGAGGTAATGGAAATGAGCAGTTCTTC. It encodes CASSIELAGGNGNEQFF.

This clone has only one observation. The genes are TRBV28 and TRBJ1-2; D unresolved. The germline V and J ends were trimmed by 8 bases and 8 bases, with 15 bases remaining between them. Germline lookup yields CDR1 MDHEN and CDR2 SYDVKM. This CDR3 has 12 residues. Written as DNA, the CDR3 is TGTGCCAGCGGAGAGGTTGCCGGGGGCTACACCTTC. Protein sequence: CASGEVAGGYTF.

The chain couples TRBV19 to TRBJ2-1; 14 bases agree with TRBD2. This CDR3 spans 15 amino acids. V shed 5 bases, J shed 9 bases, and the junction held 6 bases outside the gene matches. Germline CDR1 is LNHDA and CDR2 is SQIVND (reference sequence). CDR3 in amino acids: CASSVGLAGETEQFF. The CDR3 DNA follows: TGTGCCAGTAGTGTGGGACTAGCGGGAGAGACTGAGCAGTTCTTC. Based on the CDR3 plus reference TRBV19 and TRBJ2-1, the full variable domain is DGGITQSPKYLFRKEGQNVTLSCEQNLNHDAMYWYRQDPGQGLRLIYYSQIVNDFQKGDIAEGYSVSREKKESFPLTVTSAQKNPTAFYLCASSVGLAGETEQFFGPGTRLTVL.

The V and J genes are TRBV30 and TRBJ1-2; D uncertain. The V and J ends lost 2 bases and 4 bases respectively, with 8 bases between them. Germline V gene sequence: CDR1 GTSNPN, CDR2 SVGIG (reference sequence). CDR3 size: 12 residues. CDR3 sequence: CAWSPGIYGYTF. CDR3 sequence (DNA): TGTGCCTGGAGTCCGGGAATCTATGGCTACACCTTC.

The chain joins TRBV5-8 to TRBJ1-5; 8 positions match TRBD1. V lost 3 bases to trimming and J lost 0 bases; unmatched junction nucleotides: 2. The CDR3 has 15 residues. Per the germline V gene, CDR1 is SGHTS and CDR2 is YDEGEE. In nucleotides, the CDR3 is TGTGCCAGCAGCTGGGACAGGTATAGCAATCAGCCCCAGCATTTT. This encodes CASSWDRYSNQPQHF.

The rearrangement links TRBV25-1 to TRBJ2-7; 8 bases are a match to TRBD1. Unmatched junction bases numbered 4, after V lost 3 bases and J lost 0 bases. Looked up from germline, CDR1 is MGHDK and CDR2 is SYGVNS. The CDR3 sequence is 15 residues long. CDR3 loop: CASSDDRGFSYEQYF. The CDR3 nucleotides are TGTGCCAGCAGTGACGACAGGGGATTCTCCTACGAGCAGTACTTC.

The gene calls are TRBV6-5 and TRBJ2-7; D may be TRBD2 (5 bases). Germline V gene lookup returns CDR1 MNHEY and CDR2 SVGAGI. V was clipped by 0 bases and J by 0 bases, with 12 bases between them. This CDR3 contains 16 residues. The CDR3 DNA sequence: TGTGCCAGCAGTTACTCGATAGCGCGACCCTCCTACGAGCAGTACTTC. It specifies CASSYSIARPSYEQYF.

This clone occurred once. The chain recombines TRBV11-2 with TRBJ2-7, with 10 bases matching TRBD1. CDR3 size: 16 residues. J lost 1 base, V lost 0 bases, and 3 bases had no gene match. Per the germline V gene, CDR1 is SGHAT and CDR2 is FQNNGV. CDR3 DNA sequence: TGTGCCAGCAGCTTAGAATTGGGACAGGGGTCCTACGAGCAGTACTTC. It yields the protein CASSLELGQGSYEQYF.

The J gene is TRBJ1-1, the V gene TRBV2; possibly TRBD1 for D (6 bases). This CDR3 has 12 amino acids. Per the germline V gene, CDR1 is SNHLY and CDR2 is FYNNEI. The V gene lost 7 bases and the J gene lost 7 bases, with 13 bases spanning the gap. Here the CDR3 reads CASNRVAGEAFF. The CDR3 region has the DNA TGTGCCAGCAACAGGGTAGCTGGTGAAGCTTTCTTT.

The rearrangement joins TRBV13 to TRBJ1-6, with D unclear. Trimming pared 3 bases from V and 7 bases from J, leaving 28 bases between. CDR3 length: 20 amino acids. The germline gives CDR1 PRHDT, CDR2 FYEKMQ (reference sequence). CDR3 residues: CASSFGGRYTGVTTNSPLHF. The CDR3 region has the DNA TGTGCCAGCAGCTTTGGTGGTCGGTACACGGGAGTTACTACGAATTCACCCCTCCACTTT.

This sequence joins TRBV6-5 and TRBJ2-1; TRBD2 agrees at 8 bases. CDR3 length: 16 residues. V dropped 2 bases and J dropped 0; count of bases not matched to a gene: 3. Germline loops: CDR1 MNHEY, CDR2 SVGAGI. The CDR3: CASSYGGTSSYNEQFF. In nucleotides, the CDR3 is TGTGCCAGCAGTTACGGCGGGACTAGCTCCTACAATGAGCAGTTCTTC.

The rearrangement uses TRBV11-2 and TRBJ1-5; no reliable D call. Trimming removed 1 base at V and 3 bases at J, with 4 bases between. Germline CDR1 is SGHAT and CDR2 is FQNNGV. CDR3 length equals 13 residues. The CDR3 region is CASSLGHNQPQHF. CDR3 sequence (DNA): TGTGCCAGCAGCTTAGGACACAATCAGCCCCAGCATTTT.

This chain joins TRBV2 and TRBJ2-1; TRBD2 matches at 7 bases. Germline CDR1 is SNHLY and CDR2 is FYNNEI. This CDR3 is 15 amino acids long. V lost 1 base, J lost 4 bases, and 4 bases stayed unmatched. The CDR3 nucleotides are TGTGCCAGCAGTGAAGGGGCTAGCGGTTACAATGAGCAGTTCTTC. The encoded protein is CASSEGASGYNEQFF.

The chain couples TRBV6-1 to TRBJ2-5; TRBD2 agrees at 7 bases. CDR1 MNHNS and CDR2 SASEGT come from the germline V gene. J lost 7 bases, V lost 3 bases, and 5 bases had no gene match. This CDR3 spans 13 amino acids. For the CDR3, the DNA is TGTGCCAGCAGTGATAACTCGGGAGGGACCCAGTACTTC. Protein product: CASSDNSGGTQYF.

The sample holds a few counts of this clone. The rearrangement links TRBV19 to TRBJ2-6; D not resolved. The germline gives CDR1 LNHDA, CDR2 SQIVND (reference sequence). V was clipped by 3 bases and J by 0 bases, with 12 bases between them. The CDR3 loop spans 17 amino acids. CDR3 loop: CASSMVVLASGANVLTF. Written as DNA, the CDR3 is TGTGCCAGTAGTATGGTGGTTTTGGCCTCTGGGGCCAACGTCCTGACTTTC.

The chain is built from TRBV6-5 and TRBJ2-7; 11 bases align to TRBD1. CDR3 size: 15 residues. V lost 6 bases and J lost 4; bases outside the gene matches: 8. Germline V lookup: CDR1 MNHEY, CDR2 SVGAGI. CDR3: CASSRTGGAGYEQYF. The CDR3 DNA sequence: TGTGCCAGCAGCCGGACAGGGGGCGCAGGGTACGAGCAGTACTTC.